This entry is about one TCR beta chain. This clonotype has a count of ten or more. Which antigen it targets is not known. No qualities accompany the bases; no much larger clone lies one base away. The data were obtained in a study of T cells in Graves' hyperthyroidism and ophthalmopathy (dated by TCRdb to between 2018 and 2021). Background on the whole study: Peripheral blood samples were taken at initial diagnosis, before any treatment was given. To identify TCR V-J signatures that set the groups apart, the researchers used a discovery cohort of 90 to 100 patients, made up of some 41 with Graves' ophthalmopathy and some 60 with stable Graves' hyperthyroidism. An independent validation cohort of under 20 hyperthyroidism patients and 17 patients who later progressed to ophthalmopathy tested prospective prediction of ophthalmopathy. The 100 discovery patients were divided at random into training and test sets in a 7:3 ratio. Thyroid tissue and blood T-cell repertoires from about six Graves' hyperthyroidism patients were also compared in the study. After sampling, hyperthyroidism patients received methimazole starting at 30 mg daily, and ophthalmopathy patients received high-dose intravenous methylprednisolone. According to the paper, TCR Vbeta CDR3 sequencing was carried out on some 130 peripheral blood samples, which came from about 45 ophthalmopathy, fewer than 80 hyperthyroidism and approximately 17 progressor patients. On the study overall, not on this receptor specifically: A 13 V-J signature model separated ophthalmopathy from stable hyperthyroidism, with 87.88% sensitivity and roughly 81% specificity in cross-validation and 80%/75% in testing. No statistical method was used to fix the sample size in advance, and group allocation was not hidden from the investigators. Blood samples also contained most of the expanded thyroid clonotypes (frequency above 0.001), which suggests that blood repertoires may reflect thyroid immune responses. In validation, the model predicted progression to ophthalmopathy with roughly 66% sensitivity and approximately 74% specificity, a median of around 6.6 months before onset.

Graves' hyperthyroidism was defined as stable when no progression to ophthalmopathy occurred over 18 months of follow-up. Hyperthyroidism patients were newly diagnosed, had a disease duration of under 2 months, and were aged 18 to 65 years. The study excluded patients with uncontrolled infections, other autoimmune diseases, pregnancy or lactation. Diagnoses were based on clinical symptoms, serum thyroxine and TRAb, thyroid ultrasound and orbital computed tomography. PBMCs were isolated from about 10 ml of fresh peripheral blood by Ficoll-Paque density gradient centrifugation. Trizol reagent was used to extract total RNA, and RNA quality was then checked on an Agilent 2100 Bioanalyzer. The TCR beta CDR3 regions were amplified from RNA transcripts. The TCR CDR3 was subjected to a first round of RT-PCR using the HTBI primer set and the Qiagen OneStep RT-PCR kit. A second multiplex PCR round built the libraries, followed by size selection and purification. Sequencing of the libraries was done on an Illumina HiSeq2000 using paired-end 100 bp reads. Under the source paper's analysis protocol: SOAPnuke was used to process the raw data, removing reads that contained adapters or uncalled bases, had a mean Phred below 15, or lacked an exact match to the constant primer or identifier. COPE v1.2.5 was used to merge high-quality paired reads, and clonotypes were defined as unique nucleotide sequences. MiTCR v1.1 was used to align clonotypes to the IMGT TRBV, TRBD and TRBJ reference segments. Only V-J combinations with frequency above 0.0001, covering 99% to 99.2% of repertoires, were analysed. The TCS score was defined as the ratio of F50 (clonal expansion) to E x V (chaos), calculated using BLOSUM62-based TCRdist between CDR3 peptides within each V-J. Welch's t-statistics and random forest reduced roughly 500 V-J features to about 12, which were used in a naive Bayes classifier (R e1071). The raw public data were reprocessed by TCRdb itself: fastp quality trimming at Q25, MiXCR clonotype calling, in-frame beta chains only. Each CDR3 protein appears once, grouped with its most common genes and DNA. The V and J calls were not made by the authors but by TCRdb's processing. Across this sample there are approximately 320,000 distinct CDR3 sequences, with approximately 17% seen only once. The top ten hold approximately 33% of the sample.

The cysteine opens and the phenylalanine closes a CDR3 of 17 amino acids. The read is trimmed to its CDR3 DNA, 51 bases read in frame from base 1. Taken from the germline V gene (reference sequence), the CDR1 and CDR2 loops are SEHNR and FQNEAQ. The junction carries 23 bases between V and J, which are trimmed by 8 bases and 2 bases respectively. This clonotype was sampled from a man in his thirties or forties with Graves' hyperthyroidism. Rearrangement joined TRBV7-9 to TRBJ2-3; the D region is possibly TRBD1 or TRBD2, each matching across 6 bases. The sample was blood. Here is the DNA: TGTGCCAGCTGGGGACCTATCACCGGGGGCCCCACAGATACGCAGTATTTT. This codes for CASWGPITGGPTDTQYF.